Below, one TCR beta chain is given with its context. The entry originates in a study of T-cell memory formation after mild COVID-19. Germline assignment: CDR1 GTSNPN and CDR2 SVGIG (reference sequence). There are 14 residues in the CDR3. Trimming removed 1 base from V and 1 base from J, with 10 bases in between. TCRdb called the 5' RACE reads again in MiXCR, with one record for every CDR3 protein. The sample holds some 110,000 distinct CDR3 sequences, around 15% seen once. The sequence came from an adult woman who had mild COVID-19 (a few samples of this study predate the infection). Cell type and time point are not known. Sequencing was carried out using PBMCs or a T cell subset sorted from them (not recorded which). V usage is TRBV30 and J usage is TRBJ1-1; D remains unclear. CDR3 in DNA: TGTGCCTGGAGTGGTTATCCGTCGAACACTGAAGCTTTCTTT. Encoded protein: CAWSGYPSNTEAFF.